This note documents a single T cell receptor (beta chain) sequence. The data originate from a study of shared clonotypes between healthy human individuals. The CDR3 contains 13 residues. The V gene's germline CDR1 is SGHNT and CDR2 YYREEE (reference sequence). Trimming stripped 2 bases from V and 3 bases from J, with 9 bases between. Terminally differentiated effector memory CD45RA+ cells were left out of the naive CD8 fraction, which was CD45RO-negative and positively selected for CCR7. The method was immunoSEQ multiplex PCR; TCRdb's version includes in-frame clones alone and lacks a portion of them. The profile shows about 2.1 million clones, 93% of them singletons.

What was sequenced was naive CD8+ T cells from PBMCs. The origin of this receptor is a man between 18 and 29 years old in good health. Some clones in this sample may be carry-over from other donors' samples. This rearrangement joins TRBV5-4 to TRBJ2-7; maybe TRBD1 (5 bases). CDR3 bases: TGTGCCAGCAGCTTAGGGGCCAACTACGAGCAGTACTTC. Its protein is CASSLGANYEQYF. Full variable domain (remainder filled in from reference TRBV5-4 and TRBJ2-7): ETGVTQSPTHLIKTRGQQVTLRCSSQSGHNTVSWYQQALGQGPQFIFQYYREEENGRGNFPPRFSGLQFPNYSSELNVNALELDDSALYLCASSLGANYEQYFGPGTRLTVT.